The 18 T cell receptor beta chains in this list originate from one sample, sequenced in a study of response to subunit inactivated influenza vaccine. A single record per CDR3 protein comes from TCRdb applying MiXCR to the RT-PCR reads. The data contain under 200,000 distinct CDR3 sequences, roughly 10% of them singletons. The sample here was CD8+ T cells sorted from PBMCs, taken less than 30 months after vaccination. Receptors were obtained from a man in his fifties or sixties who received an inactivated influenza vaccine.

The V call is TRBV5-8, the J call TRBJ2-1; TRBD2 matches at 10 bases. This CDR3 is built from 17 residues. Looked up from germline, CDR1 is SGHTS and CDR2 is YDEGEE. V lost 0 bases, J lost 2 bases, and 5 bases stayed unmatched. The CDR3 region is CASSLAASGGTYNEQFF. CDR3 nucleotide sequence: TGTGCCAGCAGCTTGGCGGCTAGCGGGGGCACCTACAATGAGCAGTTCTTC. Combining the CDR3 with reference TRBV5-8 and TRBJ2-1 gives the whole variable domain EAGVTQSPTHLIKTRGQQATLRCSPISGHTSVYWYQQALGLGLQFLLWYDEGEERNRGNFPPRFSGRQFPNYSSELNVNALELEDSALYLCASSLAASGGTYNEQFFGPGTRLTVL.

The V gene is TRBV28, the J gene TRBJ2-2; 8 positions match TRBD1. The germline V gene encodes CDR1 MDHEN and CDR2 SYDVKM. CDR3 length equals 14 residues. V was clipped by 11 bases and J by 0 bases; unmatched bases: 5. The CDR3 nucleotides read TGTGCCGGAAGGGACAGGACGAACACCGGGGAGCTGTTTTTT. As protein: CAGRDRTNTGELFF.

This clonotype was found many times. The chain couples TRBV15 to TRBJ2-7; D is perhaps TRBD2 (6 bases). The CDR3 has 16 residues. V was clipped by 1 base and J by 0 bases, with 13 bases between them. Germline values: CDR1 LNHNV, CDR2 YYDKDF (reference sequence). As DNA, the CDR3 is TGTGCCACCAGCAGAGGCACTAGCTTGACCTCCTACGAGCAGTACTTC. Translating it yields CATSRGTSLTSYEQYF.

The chain has TRBV6-5 and TRBJ2-1; D not resolved. Trimming left V 2 bases short and J 8 bases short, with 13 bases between. The CDR3 has 14 residues. CDR1 and CDR2 (germline): MNHEY, SVGAGI. CDR3 protein: CASSYTYGNDEQFF. The CDR3 DNA sequence: TGTGCCAGCAGTTACACTTACGGAAATGATGAGCAGTTCTTC.

This clonotype has just a few counts. This rearrangement joins TRBV28 to TRBJ2-7; TRBD1 matches at 10 bases. V shed 8 bases, J shed 4 bases, and the junction held 11 bases outside the gene matches. Germline CDR1 is MDHEN and CDR2 is SYDVKM. The CDR3 sequence is 15 residues long. The CDR3 DNA is TGTGCCAGCTCCCCGGGACAGGGGAGTTTTTACGAGCAGTACTTC. As protein: CASSPGQGSFYEQYF.

In its sample, this clonotype was seen many times. The chain couples TRBV12-3 or TRBV12-4 to TRBJ2-1; 8 bases map to TRBD2. The CDR3 has 12 amino acids. The V gene end was trimmed by 7 bases and the J gene end by 7 bases; junction bases not matched to a gene: 3. CDR3 region: CASISGSNEQFF. In nucleotides, the CDR3 is TGTGCCAGCATCAGCGGGAGTAATGAGCAGTTCTTC.

This chain links TRBV4-2 with TRBJ1-5; TRBD1 matches 8 bases. The CDR3 is made up of 15 amino acids. Germline assignment: CDR1 LGHNA and CDR2 YNFKEQ. With V trimmed by 4 bases and J by 2 bases, 4 bases remained unmatched. As DNA, the CDR3 is TGTGCCAGCAGCCGCGAGACAGGGGGCAATCAGCCCCAGCATTTT. Protein sequence: CASSRETGGNQPQHF.

This clonotype was seen only a few times. The chain uses TRBV4-3 and TRBJ2-2; 8 bases map to TRBD1. This CDR3 is built from 17 residues. Germline V lookup: CDR1 LGHNA, CDR2 YSLEER. The trim removed 0 bases at V and 6 bases at J, leaving 9 bases unmatched. The CDR3 DNA follows: TGCGCCAGCAGCCAAGAAGAGAGGACAGGGACGTCCGGGGAGCTGTTTTTT. Translated, it gives CASSQEERTGTSGELFF.

The chain recombines TRBV12-5 with TRBJ2-5; 8 bases map to TRBD2. Germline-derived CDR1 and CDR2 are LGHNT and FRNRAP. This CDR3 is 16 amino acids long. V was pared by 4 bases and J by 1 base, with 8 bases of the junction left unmatched. The CDR3 DNA reads as TGTGCTAGTGGTTCGGGAGGGATGGGACTCCAAGAGACCCAGTACTTC. Its protein is CASGSGGMGLQETQYF. Looking up the rest from reference TRBV12-5 and TRBJ2-5 gives the full variable domain: DARVTQTPRHKVTEMGQEVTMRCQPILGHNTVFWYRQTMMQGLELLAYFRNRAPLDDSGMPKDRFSAEMPDATLATLKIQPSEPRDSAVYFCASGSGGMGLQETQYFGPGTRLLVL.

This clonotype has more than one count but fewer than ten. V usage is TRBV12-3 or TRBV12-4 and J usage is TRBJ1-2, with D possibly matching TRBD1 (6 bases). The CDR3 is 13 amino acids. The germline V and J ends were trimmed by 0 bases and 4 bases, with 6 bases remaining between them. Here the CDR3 DNA reads TGTGCCAGCAGTTTAGCCAGGGGCTATGGCTACACCTTC. Residues: CASSLARGYGYTF.

This clonotype was observed a handful of times. The chain is built from TRBV7-8 and TRBJ2-3; perhaps D is TRBD1 or TRBD2 (5 bases each). The germline CDR1 and CDR2 sequences are SGHVS and FQNEAQ. Trimming took off 7 bases at V and 5 bases at J, with 16 bases between the two ends. The CDR3 is made up of 14 amino acids. CDR3 in DNA: TGTGCCAGCACGGGACCAGCCTGGATAGATACGCAGTATTTT. This translates into CASTGPAWIDTQYF.

The chain uses TRBV7-9 and TRBJ2-1; D is possibly TRBD1 (6 bases). Germline lookup yields CDR1 SEHNR and CDR2 FQNEAQ (reference sequence). The CDR3 loop spans 12 amino acids. Trimming cost V 5 bases and J 12 bases, with 14 bases left between them. The CDR3 nucleotides are TGTGCCAGCAGCGCCGGTGGGGGCCTGCAGTTCTTC. Translation gives CASSAGGGLQFF.

A few counts support this clonotype. The chain employs TRBV4-3 and TRBJ2-1; TRBD2 aligns across 8 bases. The CDR3 covers 16 residues. CDR1 LGHNA and CDR2 YSLEER come from the germline V gene. Germline trimming cut 3 bases from V and 0 bases from J; bases unmatched to any gene: 4. The CDR3 bases are TGCGCCAGCAGCCACGGACTAGCCGCCTCCTACAATGAGCAGTTCTTC. It codes for CASSHGLAASYNEQFF.

This clonotype appeared many times. The V gene is TRBV7-2, the J gene TRBJ2-1; D perhaps matches TRBD2 (5 bases). This CDR3 spans 16 amino acids. Germline lookup yields CDR1 SGHTA and CDR2 FQGNSA. V was clipped by 1 base and J by 1 base, with 11 bases between them. The DNA for the CDR3 is TGTGCCAGCAGCTTAGGCGTAGGAGGATCCTACAATGAGCAGTTCTTC. It encodes CASSLGVGGSYNEQFF.

The chain links TRBV25-1 to TRBJ1-2; D is undetermined. Germline V gives CDR1 MGHDK, CDR2 SYGVNS. The CDR3 length is 13 residues. The V and J ends lost 2 bases and 3 bases respectively, with 7 bases between them. This CDR3 reads CASSERWDYGYTF. As DNA, the CDR3 is TGTGCCAGCAGTGAACGGTGGGACTATGGCTACACCTTC.

A few counts support this clonotype. The chain uses TRBV28 and TRBJ2-5; the D call may be TRBD1 or TRBD2 (5 bases each). V was pared by 3 bases and J by 0 bases, with 14 bases between. This CDR3 is built from 16 residues. The germline gives CDR1 MDHEN, CDR2 SYDVKM. CDR3 loop: CASSFPGTANQETQYF. The CDR3 DNA follows: TGTGCCAGCAGTTTTCCTGGGACGGCGAACCAAGAGACCCAGTACTTC. Drawing the rest from reference TRBV28 and TRBJ2-5, the complete variable domain is DVKVTQSSRYLVKRTGEKVFLECVQDMDHENMFWYRQDPGLGLRLIYFSYDVKMKEKGDIPEGYSVSREKKERFSLILESASTNQTSMYLCASSFPGTANQETQYFGPGTRLLVL.

This clonotype was seen a few times. The chain joins TRBV7-9 to TRBJ1-1; D remains ambiguous. Trimming pared 3 bases from V and 4 bases from J, leaving 12 bases between. The CDR3 extends over 14 amino acids. Germline V gene sequence: CDR1 SEHNR, CDR2 FQNEAQ (reference sequence). For the CDR3, the DNA is TGTGCCAGCAGCTTGGGCGGTCTTCGCACTGAAGCTTTCTTT. Protein product: CASSLGGLRTEAFF.

This clonotype has just a few counts. The chain couples TRBV6-1 to TRBJ2-7; no clear D. The V gene's germline CDR1 is MNHNS and CDR2 SASEGT. V gave up 1 base and J gave up 6 bases, with 16 bases separating them. This CDR3 spans 15 amino acids. CDR3 DNA: TGTGCCAGCAGTGAAGTAGGCCGTATCTCCGGCGAGCAGTACTTC. Protein sequence: CASSEVGRISGEQYF.